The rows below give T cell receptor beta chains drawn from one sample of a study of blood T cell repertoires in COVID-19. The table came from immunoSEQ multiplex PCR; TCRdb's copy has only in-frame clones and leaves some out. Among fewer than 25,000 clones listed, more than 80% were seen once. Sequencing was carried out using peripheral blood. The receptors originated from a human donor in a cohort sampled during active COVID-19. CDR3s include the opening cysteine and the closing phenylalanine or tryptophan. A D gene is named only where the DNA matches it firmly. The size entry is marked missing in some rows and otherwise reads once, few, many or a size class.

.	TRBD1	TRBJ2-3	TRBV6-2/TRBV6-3	TGTGCCAGCAGCCCACTGAGGGGGCGGCAGGGAGATACGCAGTATTTT	CASSPLRGRQGDTQYF
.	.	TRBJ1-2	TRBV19	TGTGCCAGTACCCCTACAGGCAACTATGGCTACACCTTC	CASTPTGNYGYTF
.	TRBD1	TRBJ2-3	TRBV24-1	TGTGCCACCAGTGATTCGGACAGGGTTCGGAGCACAGATACGCAGTATTTT	CATSDSDRVRSTDTQYF
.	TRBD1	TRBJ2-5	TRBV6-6	TGTGCCAGCACCCGGGACAGCCAAGAGACCCAGTACTTC	CASTRDSQETQYF
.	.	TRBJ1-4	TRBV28	TGTGCCAGCAGTGCGGCAGGGATAACTAATGAAAAACTGTTTTTT	CASSAAGITNEKLFF
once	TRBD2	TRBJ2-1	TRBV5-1	TGCGCCAGCAGCTTTTCTAGCGGGATCTCCTACAATGAGCAGTTCTTC	CASSFSSGISYNEQFF
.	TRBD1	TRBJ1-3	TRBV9	TGTGCCAGCAGCGTAGGGGACAGCTCTGGAAACACCATATATTTT	CASSVGDSSGNTIYF
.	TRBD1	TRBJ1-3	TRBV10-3	TGTGCCATCAGTGAGTCTGGGACAGTCTCTGGAAACACCATATATTTT	CAISESGTVSGNTIYF
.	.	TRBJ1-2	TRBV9	TGTGCCAGCAGCGTATCCCCAACAGAGAACTATGGCTACACCTTC	CASSVSPTENYGYTF
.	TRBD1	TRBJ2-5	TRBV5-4	TGTGCCAGCAGCCTGACAGGGGGAGAAGAGACCCAGTACTTC	CASSLTGGEETQYF
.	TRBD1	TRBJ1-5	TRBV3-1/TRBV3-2	TGTGCCAGCAGCCAAGGGACAGGACAATACAATCAGCCCCAGCATTTT	CASSQGTGQYNQPQHF
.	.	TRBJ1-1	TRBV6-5	TGTGCCAGCACCGGACAGAACACTGAAGCTTTCTTT	CASTGQNTEAFF
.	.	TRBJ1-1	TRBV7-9	TGTGCCAGCAGCTTAATGAGAGGGAACACTGAAGCTTTCTTT	CASSLMRGNTEAFF
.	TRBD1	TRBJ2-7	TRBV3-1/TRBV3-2	TGTGCCAGCAGCCAAGGGGGACAGGTTCCAACTTTAATCTACGAGCAGTACTTC	CASSQGGQVPTLIYEQYF
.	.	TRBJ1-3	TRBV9	TGTGCCAGCAGCGGGGGGAGGACACAAACTGGAAACACCATATATTTT	CASSGGRTQTGNTIYF
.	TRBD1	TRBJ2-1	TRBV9	TGTGCCAGCAGCGCCCGGGACAGGGGGCTGGATGAGCAGTTCTTC	CASSARDRGLDEQFF
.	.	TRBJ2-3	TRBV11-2	TGTGCCAGCAGCCGGACAGTTTTGTCGGATACGCAGTATTTT	CASSRTVLSDTQYF
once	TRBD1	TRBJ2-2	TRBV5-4	TGTGCCAGCAGCTTGGATAGGACAGGGGTTAACACCGGGGAGCTGTTTTTT	CASSLDRTGVNTGELFF
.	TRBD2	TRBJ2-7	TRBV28	TGTGCCAGCATCAAACCGGCGGGAGGGTCCTACGAGCAGTACTTC	CASIKPAGGSYEQYF
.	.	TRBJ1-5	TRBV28	TGTGCCAGCAGTTTATGGGGCAGTTATAGCAATCAGCCCCAGCATTTT	CASSLWGSYSNQPQHF
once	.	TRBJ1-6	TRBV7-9	TGTGCCAGCAGCCCTCTCCGTAATTCACCCCTCCACTTT	CASSPLRNSPLHF
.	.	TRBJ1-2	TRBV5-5	TGTGCCAGCTCCCGGACCCGGGAGAACTATGGCTACACCTTC	CASSRTRENYGYTF
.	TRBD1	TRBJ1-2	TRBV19	TGTGCCAGTAGTATCGACAGGGACGTCTATGGCTACACCTTC	CASSIDRDVYGYTF
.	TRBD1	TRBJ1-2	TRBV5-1	TGCGCCAGCAGCCATACGGGACAGGGAAGTGGCTACACCTTC	CASSHTGQGSGYTF
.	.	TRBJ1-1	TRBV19	TGTGCCAGTAGTAGGCGAAGTGGGGAGGTAGCTTTCTTT	CASSRRSGEVAFF
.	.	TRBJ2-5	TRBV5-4	TGTGCCAGCAGCTTGAAATTTACGGGACTCCAAGAGACCCAGTACTTC	CASSLKFTGLQETQYF
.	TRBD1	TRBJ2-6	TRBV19	TGTGCCAGTATCCCATGGGCGACAGGGGCCATACACTCCGTCTCTGGGGCCAACGTCCTGACTTTC	CASIPWATGAIHSVSGANVLTF
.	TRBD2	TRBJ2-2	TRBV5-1	TGCGCCAGCAGCCCCCGGGAGCGGGAGTCGGGCGGGGAGCTGTTTTTT	CASSPRERESGGELFF
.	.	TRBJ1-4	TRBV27	TGTGCCAGCAGTTTAAGCAGGGGAGAAAAACTGTTTTTT	CASSLSRGEKLFF
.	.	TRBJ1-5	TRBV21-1	TGTGCCAGCAGCAAAGAAGAGTCAGGGGTTGGTCAGCCCCAGCATTTT	CASSKEESGVGQPQHF
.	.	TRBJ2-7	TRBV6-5	TGTGCCAGCAGTTACTCAGCAGGGGCCCACGAGCAGTACTTC	CASSYSAGAHEQYF
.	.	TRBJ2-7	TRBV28	TGTGCCAGCGGACGCGGGGGCCGACGGGAGCAGTACTTC	CASGRGGRREQYF
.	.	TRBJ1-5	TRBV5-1	TGCGCCAGCAGCTTGGACGACAGTAGCAATCAGCCCCAGCATTTT	CASSLDDSSNQPQHF
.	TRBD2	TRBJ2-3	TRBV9	TGTGCCAGCAGCGTAGATCCTAGCGGGGAGACAGATACGCAGTATTTT	CASSVDPSGETDTQYF
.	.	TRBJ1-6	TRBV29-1	TGCAGCGTTTCTAAGGACTCTAATTCACCCCTCCACTTT	CSVSKDSNSPLHF
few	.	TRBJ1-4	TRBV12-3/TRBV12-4	TGTGCCAGCAGTCCGGACGGACACAGACTGTTTTTT	CASSPDGHRLFF
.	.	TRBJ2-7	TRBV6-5	TGTGCCAGCAGTATACAGGGAAAGGAATCGTCCGAGCAGTACTTC	CASSIQGKESSEQYF
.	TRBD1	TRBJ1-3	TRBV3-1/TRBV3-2	TGTGCCAGCAGCGGCGAATTGGGACAGGGATTATTCGGAAACACCATATATTTT	CASSGELGQGLFGNTIYF
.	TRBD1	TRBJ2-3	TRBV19	TGTGCCAGTAGTACAGGGACAGGGGGCACAGATACGCAGTATTTT	CASSTGTGGTDTQYF
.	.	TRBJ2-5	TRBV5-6	TGTGCCAGCAGCTCAGGGATGGGAGAGACCCAGTACTTC	CASSSGMGETQYF
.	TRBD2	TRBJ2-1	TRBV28	TGTGCCAGCCTCCTTAGCGGGAGTTCGGCTGAGCAGTTCTTC	CASLLSGSSAEQFF
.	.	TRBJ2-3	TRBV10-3	TGTGCCATCTCGTACCGGGGAGATACGCAGTATTTT	CAISYRGDTQYF
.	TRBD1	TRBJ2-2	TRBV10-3	TGTGCCATCGACAGGACAGGGAACACCGGGGAGCTGTTTTTT	CAIDRTGNTGELFF
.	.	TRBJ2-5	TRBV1	TGCACCAGCAGCCAAGACCCGGTTCGGTTGGAGGCCCAGTACTTC	CTSSQDPVRLEAQYF
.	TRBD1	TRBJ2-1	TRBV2	TGTGCCAGCAGTGTGACAGGGTACAATGAGCAGTTCTTC	CASSVTGYNEQFF
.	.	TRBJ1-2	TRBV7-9	TGTGCCAGCAGCTTAGGAGGGGAGGGCGGACGGGGCTACACCTTC	CASSLGGEGGRGYTF
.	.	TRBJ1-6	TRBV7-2	TGTGCCAGCAGCTCCCGGGTCATGAGCGGTTCACCCCTCCACTTT	CASSSRVMSGSPLHF
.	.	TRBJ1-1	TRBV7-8	TGTGCCAGCAGCTTAGTAGTCGCGAACACTGAAGCTTTCTTT	CASSLVVANTEAFF
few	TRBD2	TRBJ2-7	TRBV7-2	TGTGCCAGCAGCTCCGGGACTAGCGGGATTAGGTTGGGATACGAGCAGTACTTC	CASSSGTSGIRLGYEQYF
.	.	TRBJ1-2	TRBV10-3	TGTGCCATCAGTGAGGACATGAACTATGGCTACACCTTC	CAISEDMNYGYTF
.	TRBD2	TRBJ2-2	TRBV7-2	TGTGCCAGCAGCCCGGGACTAGCGCTCAACACCGGGGAGCTGTTTTTT	CASSPGLALNTGELFF
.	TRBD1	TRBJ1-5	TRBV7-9	TGTGCCAGCAGCTCCGGGACAGGGCCTTATCAGCCCCAGCATTTT	CASSSGTGPYQPQHF
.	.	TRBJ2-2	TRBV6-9	TGTGCCAGCAGTCGGATGTTTGACAGGACCAAGGGCGGGGAGCTGTTTTTT	CASSRMFDRTKGGELFF
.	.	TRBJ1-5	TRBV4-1	TGCGCCAGCAGCCCTTCCACGGCCCTAGATCAGCCCCAGCATTTT	CASSPSTALDQPQHF
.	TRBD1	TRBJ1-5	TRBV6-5	TGTGCCAGCAGCACAGGGGGCGGCGGCAATCAGCCCCAGCATTTT	CASSTGGGGNQPQHF
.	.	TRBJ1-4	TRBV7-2	TGTGCCAGCAGCCATGACAGCACGGACGAAAAACTGTTTTTT	CASSHDSTDEKLFF
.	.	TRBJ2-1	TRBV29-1	TGCAGCGCCCTACGTGCGGGGCGGATGGATGAGCAGTTCTTC	CSALRAGRMDEQFF
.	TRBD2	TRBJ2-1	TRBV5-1	TGCGCCAGCAGCCGCTTACTAGCGGGAGGAGAGGAGGAGCAGTTCTTC	CASSRLLAGGEEEQFF
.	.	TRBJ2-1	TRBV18	TGTGCCAGCTCATTGGGACATACTATACCATACAATGAGCAGTTCTTC	CASSLGHTIPYNEQFF